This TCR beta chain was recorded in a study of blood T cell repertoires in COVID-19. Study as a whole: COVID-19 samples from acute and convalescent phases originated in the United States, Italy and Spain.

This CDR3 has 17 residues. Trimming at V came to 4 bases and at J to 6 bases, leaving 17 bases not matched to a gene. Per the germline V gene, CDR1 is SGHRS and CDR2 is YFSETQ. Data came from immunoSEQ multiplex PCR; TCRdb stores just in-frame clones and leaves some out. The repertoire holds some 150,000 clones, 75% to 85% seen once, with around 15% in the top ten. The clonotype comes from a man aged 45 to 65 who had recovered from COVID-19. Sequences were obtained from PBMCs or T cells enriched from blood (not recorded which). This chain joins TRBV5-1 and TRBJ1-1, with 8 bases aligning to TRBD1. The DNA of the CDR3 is TGCGCCAGCAGCCGATCAGGACAGGGAGGTGCTCTGGCTGAAGCTTTCTTT. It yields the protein CASSRSGQGGALAEAFF.